This T cell receptor beta chain was retrieved from a study of T cells in Graves' hyperthyroidism and ophthalmopathy. Study-level points and caveats: Most thyroid clonotypes expanded above 0.001 appeared in blood too.

Regions amplified from RNA transcripts were the TCR beta CDR3 regions. HTBI primers were the set used in a first-round RT-PCR of the TCR CDR3. TCRdb passed the multiplex PCR reads through MiXCR, listing each CDR3 protein once. The table records a few hundred thousand distinct CDR3 sequences, about 13% of them present only once. This clonotype was seen many times. What it binds is unknown. The CDR3 extends over 11 amino acids. Germline CDR1 reads GTSNPN; CDR2 reads SVGIG (reference sequence). The V end was cut by 6 bases, the J end by 6 bases, with 11 bases between. Researchers defined stable Graves' hyperthyroidism as no ophthalmopathy progression within 18 months. Those with hyperthyroidism were 18 to 65 years old, newly diagnosed, and ill for under 2 months. Patients were excluded for uncontrolled infection, other autoimmune disease, pregnancy or lactation.

This TCR was sampled from a woman aged 18 to 35 with Graves' hyperthyroidism. Sequenced: blood. The rearrangement joins TRBV30 to TRBJ1-2; no clear D. The DNA of the CDR3 is TGTGCCTGCACCCTGGCGAATGGCTACACCTTC. Protein: CACTLANGYTF.